The clone carrying this T cell receptor (beta chain) was seen ten or more times. These data belong to a study of glioma-infiltrating T cells. Germline lookup yields CDR1 MNHEY and CDR2 SMNVEV (reference sequence). The CDR3 has 13 residues. Deletions cut 9 bases from V and 0 bases from J, with 11 bases between. Amplification of TCR alpha and beta CDR3 regions from RNA used iRepertoire nested multiplex PCR. Tissue mRNA or PBMC total RNA, about 90-400 ng, went into one-step reverse transcription and amplification. From the multiplex PCR reads, TCRdb called clonotypes with MiXCR, one entry per CDR3 protein. This table has 90,000 to 110,000 distinct CDR3 sequences, less than 30% appearing once.

Sequencing was carried out using glioma tissue, nonneoplastic brain tissue, or PBMCs (not recorded which). V is TRBV27 and J is TRBJ1-1, with D possibly matching TRBD1 (6 bases). The TCR comes from a human donor with low-grade glioma or glioblastoma, undergoing nonglioma brain surgery, or in good health (not recorded which). For the CDR3, the DNA is TGTGCCAGTTGGGACATCATGAACACTGAAGCTTTCTTT. Protein: CASWDIMNTEAFF.